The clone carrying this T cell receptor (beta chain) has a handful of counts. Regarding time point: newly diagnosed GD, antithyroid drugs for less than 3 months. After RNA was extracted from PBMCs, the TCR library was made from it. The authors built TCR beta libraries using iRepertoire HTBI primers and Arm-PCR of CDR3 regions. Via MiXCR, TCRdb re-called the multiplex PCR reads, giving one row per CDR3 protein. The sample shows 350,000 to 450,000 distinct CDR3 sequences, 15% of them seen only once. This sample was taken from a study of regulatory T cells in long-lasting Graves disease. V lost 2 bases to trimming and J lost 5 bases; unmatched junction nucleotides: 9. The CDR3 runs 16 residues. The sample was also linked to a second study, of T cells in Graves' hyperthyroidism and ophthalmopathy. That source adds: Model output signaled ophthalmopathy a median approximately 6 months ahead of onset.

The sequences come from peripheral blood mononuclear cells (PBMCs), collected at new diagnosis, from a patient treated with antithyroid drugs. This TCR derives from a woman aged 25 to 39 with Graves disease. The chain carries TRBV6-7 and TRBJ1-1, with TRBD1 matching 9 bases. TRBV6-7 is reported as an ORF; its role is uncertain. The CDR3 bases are TGTGCCAGCAGTTACCGAATACAGGGGGCGAGTACTGAAGCTTTCTTT. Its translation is CASSYRIQGASTEAFF.